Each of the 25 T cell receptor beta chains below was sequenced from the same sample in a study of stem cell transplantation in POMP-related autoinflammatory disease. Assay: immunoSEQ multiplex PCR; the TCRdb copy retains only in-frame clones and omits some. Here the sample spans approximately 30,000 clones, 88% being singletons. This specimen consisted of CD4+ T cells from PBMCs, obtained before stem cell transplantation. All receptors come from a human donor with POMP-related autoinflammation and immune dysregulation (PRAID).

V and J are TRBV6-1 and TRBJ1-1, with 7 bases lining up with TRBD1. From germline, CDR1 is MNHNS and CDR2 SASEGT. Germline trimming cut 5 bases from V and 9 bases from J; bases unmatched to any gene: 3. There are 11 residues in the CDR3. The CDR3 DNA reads TGTGCCAGCAGTCAGACAGGGAAAGCTTTCTTT. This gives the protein CASSQTGKAFF.

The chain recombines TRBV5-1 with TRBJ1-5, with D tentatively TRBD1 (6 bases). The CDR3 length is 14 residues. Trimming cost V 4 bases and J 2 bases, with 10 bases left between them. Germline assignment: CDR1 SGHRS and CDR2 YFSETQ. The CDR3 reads CASSPTGGNQPQHF. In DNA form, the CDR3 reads TGCGCCAGCAGCCCGACAGGAGGCAATCAGCCCCAGCATTTT.

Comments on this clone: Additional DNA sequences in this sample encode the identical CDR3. This CDR3 is CASRGDPREGEQYF. The CDR3 DNA reads as TGCGCCAGCAGGGGGGATCCCAGGGAAGGCGAGCAGTACTTC. The genes are TRBV5-1 and TRBJ2-7; D is tentatively TRBD1 or TRBD2 (5 bases each). The V end was cut by 5 bases, the J end by 6 bases, with 18 bases between. The length of the CDR3 is 14 residues. Germline lookup yields CDR1 SGHRS and CDR2 YFSETQ.

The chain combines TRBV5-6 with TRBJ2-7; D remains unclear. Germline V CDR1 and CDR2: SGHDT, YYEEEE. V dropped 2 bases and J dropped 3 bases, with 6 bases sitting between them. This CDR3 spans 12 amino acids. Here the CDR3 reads CASSFEFYEQYF. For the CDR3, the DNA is TGTGCCAGCAGCTTTGAGTTCTACGAGCAGTACTTC.

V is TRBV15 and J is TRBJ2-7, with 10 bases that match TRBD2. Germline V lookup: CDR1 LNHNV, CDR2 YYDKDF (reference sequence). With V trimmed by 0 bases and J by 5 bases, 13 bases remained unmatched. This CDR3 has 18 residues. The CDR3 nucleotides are TGTGCCACCAGCAGAGACCCTATCGGAGCTAGCGGGGGACACGAGCAGTACTTC. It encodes CATSRDPIGASGGHEQYF.

The DNA of the CDR3 is TGTGCCAGCAGCCTGACACCCGGGACTAGCGTACTCTACGAGCAGTACTTC. It is translated as CASSLTPGTSVLYEQYF. The chain employs TRBV7-8 and TRBJ2-7; 10 bases match TRBD2. The CDR3 contains 17 residues. In germline, CDR1 is SGHVS, CDR2 FQNEAQ. Trimming cost V 5 bases and J 3 bases; bases outside gene matches: 13.

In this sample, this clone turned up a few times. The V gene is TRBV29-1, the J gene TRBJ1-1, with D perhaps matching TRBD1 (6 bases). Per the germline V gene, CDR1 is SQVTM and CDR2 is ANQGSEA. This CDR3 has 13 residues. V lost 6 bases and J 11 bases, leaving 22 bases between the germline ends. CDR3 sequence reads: CSVTLRGAGRAFF. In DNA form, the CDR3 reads TGCAGCGTCACCCTTCGGGGGGCGGGAAGGGCTTTCTTT.

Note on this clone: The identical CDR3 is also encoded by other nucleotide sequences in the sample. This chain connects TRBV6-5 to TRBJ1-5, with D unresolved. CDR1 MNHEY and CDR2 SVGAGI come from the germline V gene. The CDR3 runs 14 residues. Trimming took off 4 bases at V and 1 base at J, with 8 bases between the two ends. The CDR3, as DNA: TGTGCCAGCAGTTCCGTCGGAAGCAATCAGCCCCAGCATTTT. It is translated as CASSSVGSNQPQHF.

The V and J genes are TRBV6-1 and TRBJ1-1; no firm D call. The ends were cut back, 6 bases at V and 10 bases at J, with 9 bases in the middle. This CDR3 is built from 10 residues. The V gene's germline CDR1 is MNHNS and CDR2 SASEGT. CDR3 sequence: CASRPTVAFF. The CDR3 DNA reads TGTGCCAGCAGACCGACGGTAGCTTTCTTT.

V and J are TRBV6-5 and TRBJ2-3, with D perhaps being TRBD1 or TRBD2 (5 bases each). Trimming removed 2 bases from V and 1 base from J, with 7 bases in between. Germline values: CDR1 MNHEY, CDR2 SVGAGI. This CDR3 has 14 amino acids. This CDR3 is CASSYRDGTDTQYF. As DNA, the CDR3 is TGTGCCAGCAGTTACAGGGACGGCACAGATACGCAGTATTTT.

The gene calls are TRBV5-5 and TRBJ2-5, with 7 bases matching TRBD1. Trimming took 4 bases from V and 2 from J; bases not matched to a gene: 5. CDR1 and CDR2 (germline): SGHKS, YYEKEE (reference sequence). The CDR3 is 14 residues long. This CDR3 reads CASSPTRGQETQYF. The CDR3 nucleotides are TGTGCCAGCAGCCCAACCAGGGGGCAAGAGACCCAGTACTTC.

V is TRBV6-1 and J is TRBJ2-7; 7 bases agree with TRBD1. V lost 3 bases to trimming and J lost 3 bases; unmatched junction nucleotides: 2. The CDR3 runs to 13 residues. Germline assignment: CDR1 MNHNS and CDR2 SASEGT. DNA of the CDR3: TGTGCCAGCAGTGAGAGACAGGGCTACGAGCAGTACTTC. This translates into CASSERQGYEQYF.

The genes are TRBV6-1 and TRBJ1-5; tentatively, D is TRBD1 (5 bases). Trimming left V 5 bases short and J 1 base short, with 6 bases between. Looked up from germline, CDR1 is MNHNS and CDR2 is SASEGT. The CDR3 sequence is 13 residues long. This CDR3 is CASSWDSNQPQHF. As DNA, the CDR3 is TGTGCCAGCAGTTGGGACAGCAATCAGCCCCAGCATTTT.

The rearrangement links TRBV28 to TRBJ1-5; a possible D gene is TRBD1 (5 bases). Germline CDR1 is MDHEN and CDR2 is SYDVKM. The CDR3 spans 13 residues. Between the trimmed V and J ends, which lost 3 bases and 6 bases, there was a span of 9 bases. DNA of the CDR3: TGTGCCAGCAGTTTCAGGGTCAGTCAGCCCCAGCATTTT. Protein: CASSFRVSQPQHF.

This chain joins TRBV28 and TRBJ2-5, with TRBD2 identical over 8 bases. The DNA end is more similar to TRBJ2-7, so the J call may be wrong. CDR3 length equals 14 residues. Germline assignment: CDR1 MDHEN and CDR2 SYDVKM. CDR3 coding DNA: TGTGCCAGCACCCTAAGCGGGAGTAGGAACGAGCAGTACTTC. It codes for CASTLSGSRNEQYF.

CDR3 sequence reads: CASSPTDTQYF. CDR3 DNA sequence: TGTGCCAGCAGCCCGACAGATACGCAGTATTTT. V and J are TRBV9 and TRBJ2-3; D is unclear. Trimming shortened V by 4 bases and J by 3 bases, and 3 bases separated the two germline ends. The CDR3 has 11 residues. Germline CDR1 reads SGDLS; CDR2 reads YYNGEE.

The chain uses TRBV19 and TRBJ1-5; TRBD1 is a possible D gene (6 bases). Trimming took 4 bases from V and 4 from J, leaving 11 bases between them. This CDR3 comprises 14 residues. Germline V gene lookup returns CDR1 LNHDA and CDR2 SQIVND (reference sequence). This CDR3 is CASSTRTDNQPQHF. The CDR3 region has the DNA TGTGCCAGTAGTACCCGGACAGATAATCAGCCCCAGCATTTT.

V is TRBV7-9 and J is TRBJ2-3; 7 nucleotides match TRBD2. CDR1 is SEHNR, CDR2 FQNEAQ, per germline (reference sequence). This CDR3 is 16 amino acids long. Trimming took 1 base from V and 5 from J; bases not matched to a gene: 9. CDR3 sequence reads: CASSLGWWEGKDTQYF. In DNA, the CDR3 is TGTGCCAGCAGCTTAGGATGGTGGGAGGGGAAAGATACGCAGTATTTT. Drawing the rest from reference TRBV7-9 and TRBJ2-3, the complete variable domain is DTGVSQNPRHKITKRGQNVTFRCDPISEHNRLYWYRQTLGQGPEFLTYFQNEAQLEKSRLLSDRFSAERPKGSFSTLEIQRTEQGDSAMYLCASSLGWWEGKDTQYFGPGTRLTVL.

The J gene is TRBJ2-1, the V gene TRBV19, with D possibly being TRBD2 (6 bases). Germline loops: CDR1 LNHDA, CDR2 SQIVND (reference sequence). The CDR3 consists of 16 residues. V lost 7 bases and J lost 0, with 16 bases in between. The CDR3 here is CASNSLAPSSYNEQFF. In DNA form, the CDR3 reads TGTGCCAGTAACTCCCTAGCGCCGAGCTCCTACAATGAGCAGTTCTTC.

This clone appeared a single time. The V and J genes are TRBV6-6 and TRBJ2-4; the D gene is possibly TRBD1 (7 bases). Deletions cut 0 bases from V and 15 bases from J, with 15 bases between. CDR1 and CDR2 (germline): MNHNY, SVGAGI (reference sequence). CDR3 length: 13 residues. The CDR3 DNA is TGTGCCAGCAGTTACTCGACTAGGGGGCCAACGTACTTC. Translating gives CASSYSTRGPTYF.

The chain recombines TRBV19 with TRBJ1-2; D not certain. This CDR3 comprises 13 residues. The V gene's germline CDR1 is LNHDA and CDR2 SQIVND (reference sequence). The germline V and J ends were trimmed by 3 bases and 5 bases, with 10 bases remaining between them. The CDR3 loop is CASSIRVNYGYTF. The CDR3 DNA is TGTGCCAGTAGTATTAGGGTCAATTATGGCTACACCTTC. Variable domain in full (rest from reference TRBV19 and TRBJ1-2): DGGITQSPKYLFRKEGQNVTLSCEQNLNHDAMYWYRQDPGQGLRLIYYSQIVNDFQKGDIAEGYSVSREKKESFPLTVTSAQKNPTAFYLCASSIRVNYGYTFGSGTRLTVV.

The CDR3 sequence: CASSFVQTNYGYTF. CDR3 DNA sequence: TGTGCCAGCAGCTTTGTACAGACCAACTATGGCTACACCTTC. The gene calls are TRBV5-5 and TRBJ1-2, with D hard to call. Deletions cut 2 bases from V and 2 bases from J, with 10 bases between. CDR3 length: 14 residues. The germline V gene has CDR1 SGHKS and CDR2 YYEKEE (reference sequence). The variable domain in full, with the rest retrieved from reference TRBV5-5 and TRBJ1-2, is DAGVTQSPTHLIKTRGQQVTLRCSPISGHKSVSWYQQVLGQGPQFIFQYYEKEERGRGNFPDRFSARQFPNYSSELNVNALLLGDSALYLCASSFVQTNYGYTFGSGTRLTVV.

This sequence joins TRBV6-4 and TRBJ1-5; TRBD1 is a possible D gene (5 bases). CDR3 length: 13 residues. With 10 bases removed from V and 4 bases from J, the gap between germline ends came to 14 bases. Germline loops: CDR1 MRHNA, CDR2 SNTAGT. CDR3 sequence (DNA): TGTGCCACGACCTGGGGGGGAAATCAGCCCCAGCATTTT. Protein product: CATTWGGNQPQHF.

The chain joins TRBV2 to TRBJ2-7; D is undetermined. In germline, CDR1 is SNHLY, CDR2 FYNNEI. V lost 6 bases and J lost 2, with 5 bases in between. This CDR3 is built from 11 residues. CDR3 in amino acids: CASRGAYEQYF. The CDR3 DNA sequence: TGTGCCAGCAGAGGAGCCTACGAGCAGTACTTC. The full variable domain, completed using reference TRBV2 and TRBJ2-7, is EPEVTQTPSHQVTQMGQEVILRCVPISNHLYFYWYRQILGQKVEFLVSFYNNEISEKSEIFDDQFSVERPDGSNFTLKIRSTKLEDSAMYFCASRGAYEQYFGPGTRLTVT.

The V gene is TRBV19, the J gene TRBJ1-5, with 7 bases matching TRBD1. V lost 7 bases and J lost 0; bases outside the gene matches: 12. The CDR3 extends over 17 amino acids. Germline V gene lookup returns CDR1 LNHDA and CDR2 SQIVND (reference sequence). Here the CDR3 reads CASTERTGGYSNQPQHF. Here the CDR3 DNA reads TGTGCCAGTACCGAAAGGACAGGAGGATATAGCAATCAGCCCCAGCATTTT.